The T cell receptor (beta chain) described here comes from a study of T cell responses to AZD1222 COVID-19 vaccine. The protocol was immunoSEQ multiplex PCR, while the TCRdb copy is restricted to in-frame clones and leaves out a portion. Counted here are around 100,000 clones, around 90% occurring once; the ten biggest clones make up under 2%. The CDR3 length is 15 residues. Germline-derived CDR1 and CDR2 are ENHRY and SYGVKD. V was shortened by 5 bases and J by 0 bases, with 8 bases between the two germline ends. This sequence originates from an adult in good health. This chain joins TRBV10-3 and TRBJ2-6, with unresolved D. The sample was peripheral blood, taken on day 0 of AZD1222 vaccination. In DNA, the CDR3 is TGTGCCATCAGTATAAAGGTCTCTGGGGCCAACGTCCTGACTTTC. This sequence encodes CAISIKVSGANVLTF.